This T cell receptor beta chain was sequenced during a study of T cell clusters in autoimmune cytopenias. The CDR3 runs to 16 residues. The germline V gene encodes CDR1 LNHDA and CDR2 SQIVND (reference sequence). Some 38,000 genome equivalents of blood DNA were amplified for TRB. TRB was amplified by touch-down multiplex PCR, primer pools A and B combined. TCRdb reprocessed the multiplex PCR reads, keeping one entry per CDR3 protein, no DNA. Here the sample table reports roughly 2,300 distinct CDR3 sequences. This clonotype was sampled from a human donor with an autoimmune cytopenia or autoimmune hepatitis (not recorded which). The sequenced sample consisted of peripheral blood. The rearrangement uses TRBV19 and TRBJ1-5; TCRdb outputs TRBD1, but without DNA this stays unchecked. The CDR3 reads CASSISGARGNQPQHF.